Each of the 31 T cell receptor beta chains below was sequenced from the same sample in a study of blood T cell repertoires in COVID-19 (dated by TCRdb to between 2020 and 2021). The library was produced with the immunoSEQ multiplex PCR assay. The table comes from immuneACCESS by way of TCRdb, which keeps in-frame sequences with V and J called. Part of the clones is missing from these tables; in studies checked, under half for an unresolved V gene and the rest for unknown reasons. The table for this sample lists 250,000 to 350,000 clones; 85% to 90% of them were counted only once. The ten top clones hold less than 11% of the sample. Sequencing was done on a sample of PBMCs or T cells enriched from blood (not recorded which). These TCRs come from a woman under 30 who had recovered from COVID-19.

The V gene is TRBV5-4, the J gene TRBJ1-6, with TRBD1 matching 7 bases. The germline V gene encodes CDR1 SGHNT and CDR2 YYREEE (reference sequence). CDR3 length: 14 amino acids. V was pared by 4 bases and J by 6 bases, with 4 bases of the junction left unmatched. The CDR3 is CASSRDSLNSPLHF. Here the CDR3 DNA reads TGTGCCAGCAGCCGGGACAGCCTTAATTCACCCCTCCACTTT.

The V and J genes are TRBV11-2 and TRBJ1-2; D not certain. V was shortened by 5 bases and J by 5 bases, with 18 bases between the two germline ends. Germline lookup yields CDR1 SGHAT and CDR2 FQNNGV. This CDR3 region has 15 residues. DNA for the CDR3: TGTGCCAGCAGCCCCTGGACGGAGGCCGGGTATGGCTACACCTTC. Amino acid sequence: CASSPWTEAGYGYTF.

The rearrangement links TRBV5-6 to TRBJ1-5, with D perhaps TRBD1 (5 bases). Germline V gene sequence: CDR1 SGHDT, CDR2 YYEEEE. V lost 4 bases and J lost 5, with 10 bases in between. The CDR3 has 13 residues. CDR3 sequence reads: CASSLGPYQPQHF. CDR3 DNA sequence: TGTGCCAGCAGCCTGGGGCCATATCAGCCCCAGCATTTT. The full variable domain, rest sourced from reference TRBV5-6 and TRBJ1-5, is DAGVTQSPTHLIKTRGQQVTLRCSPKSGHDTVSWYQQALGQGPQFIFQYYEEEERQRGNFPDRFSGHQFPNYSSELNVNALLLGDSALYLCASSLGPYQPQHFGDGTRLSIL.

Remarks on this clone: Other DNA sequences in the same sample also yield this CDR3. This chain connects TRBV28 to TRBJ2-7; 7 bases are shared with TRBD2. With 3 bases clipped from V and 4 bases from J, the junction kept 0 bases outside the gene matches. The germline gives CDR1 MDHEN, CDR2 SYDVKM. The CDR3 has 12 amino acids. Here the CDR3 reads CASSLGGYEQYF. The CDR3 nucleotides are TGTGCCAGCAGTTTGGGAGGGTACGAGCAGTACTTC.

This chain uses TRBV11-2 with TRBJ1-3, with 8 nucleotides matching TRBD1. The CDR3 totals 15 residues. With V trimmed by 5 bases and J by 3 bases, 6 bases remained unmatched. Per the germline V gene, CDR1 is SGHAT and CDR2 is FQNNGV. The CDR3 coding sequence is TGTGCCAGCAGCCGGACAGGGTCTGGTGGAAACACCATATATTTT. It specifies CASSRTGSGGNTIYF.

The J gene is TRBJ1-2, the V gene TRBV7-8; 11 positions agree with TRBD1. This CDR3 is built from 15 residues. J lost 4 bases, V lost 3 bases, and 4 bases had no gene match. The V gene's germline CDR1 is SGHVS and CDR2 FQNEAQ. The CDR3: CASSFRTGGSYGYTF. The CDR3 DNA sequence: TGTGCCAGCAGCTTCAGGACAGGGGGCAGCTATGGCTACACCTTC.

The V gene is TRBV25-1, the J gene TRBJ1-1; 7 nucleotides agree with TRBD1. CDR3 size: 15 residues. V lost 9 bases and J lost 0; bases outside the gene matches: 10. Germline CDR1 reads MGHDK; CDR2 reads SYGVNS. CDR3 amino acids: CARGQVRLMNTEAFF. The CDR3 DNA sequence: TGTGCCAGAGGACAGGTAAGACTCATGAACACTGAAGCTTTCTTT. The full variable domain, in which reference TRBV25-1 and TRBJ1-1 provide the parts outside the CDR3, is EADIYQTPRYLVIGTGKKITLECSQTMGHDKMYWYQQDPGMELHLIHYSYGVNSTEKGDLSSESTVSRIRTEHFPLTLESARPSHTSQYLCARGQVRLMNTEAFFGQGTRLTVV.

The J gene is TRBJ1-5, the V gene TRBV2; a possible D gene is TRBD1 (5 bases). Germline-derived CDR1 and CDR2 are SNHLY and FYNNEI. The CDR3 length is 16 residues. V was clipped by 5 bases and J by 2 bases, with 16 bases between them. For the CDR3, the DNA is TGTGCCAGCAGTACGAACTTTCGACAGCGCAATCAGCCCCAGCATTTT. Translated, it gives CASSTNFRQRNQPQHF.

The V and J genes are TRBV5-6 and TRBJ2-7, with D perhaps TRBD1 (6 bases). Per the germline V gene, CDR1 is SGHDT and CDR2 is YYEEEE. This CDR3 comprises 15 residues. Trimming removed 3 bases from V and 3 bases from J, with 16 bases in between. The chain's CDR3 is CASSSSSGHFYEQYF. For the CDR3, the DNA is TGTGCCAGCAGCTCCTCCTCGGGACACTTCTACGAGCAGTACTTC.

The genes are TRBV7-9 and TRBJ1-1; D unresolved. This CDR3 has 11 amino acids. Germline CDR1 reads SEHNR; CDR2 reads FQNEAQ (reference sequence). The germline V and J ends were trimmed by 2 bases and 5 bases, with 3 bases remaining between them. The CDR3, as DNA: TGTGCCAGCAGCTTATCTACTGAAGCTTTCTTT. As protein: CASSLSTEAFF. The full variable domain, with the rest looked up from reference TRBV7-9 and TRBJ1-1, is DTGVSQNPRHKITKRGQNVTFRCDPISEHNRLYWYRQTLGQGPEFLTYFQNEAQLEKSRLLSDRFSAERPKGSFSTLEIQRTEQGDSAMYLCASSLSTEAFFGQGTRLTVV.

J is TRBJ1-1 and V is TRBV30; 7 bases match TRBD1. The CDR3 has 14 residues. The trim removed 6 bases at V and 8 bases at J, leaving 15 bases unmatched. Per germline, CDR1 GTSNPN and CDR2 SVGIG (reference sequence). CDR3 residues: CACYRTGAGTEAFF. In DNA form, the CDR3 reads TGTGCCTGCTATAGAACAGGGGCCGGCACCGAAGCTTTCTTT.

The chain combines TRBV7-9 with TRBJ1-2, with D possibly being TRBD1 (5 bases). V was cut by 0 bases and J by 4 bases, with 9 bases left in between. Looked up from germline, CDR1 is SEHNR and CDR2 is FQNEAQ (reference sequence). The CDR3 is 14 residues long. CDR3 DNA: TGTGCCAGCAGCTTAGCGGGGCAGGTCTATGGCTACACCTTC. Its protein product is CASSLAGQVYGYTF.

The chain links TRBV3-1 (or the pseudogene TRBV3-2) to TRBJ2-5; the match to TRBD2 covers 8 bases. Losses at the gene ends were 1 base for V and 0 bases for J; bases not matched to a gene: 13. Per the germline V gene, CDR1 is LGHDT and CDR2 is YNNKEL (reference sequence). This CDR3 comprises 19 residues. CDR3 bases: TGTGCCAGCAGCCAAGCGGGGACTAGGTATAGGATTTACCAAGAGACCCAGTACTTC. It encodes CASSQAGTRYRIYQETQYF.

The chain combines TRBV7-8 with TRBJ2-6; D is undetermined. The V gene's germline CDR1 is SGHVS and CDR2 FQNEAQ. The CDR3 contains 13 residues. The germline V and J ends were trimmed by 6 bases and 4 bases, with 7 bases remaining between them. CDR3 loop: CASSSRGANVLTF. CDR3 in DNA: TGTGCCAGCAGTTCTAGGGGGGCCAACGTCCTGACTTTC.

This clone was seen only a few times. The CDR3: CATSAGTGEVYGYTF. The DNA for the CDR3 is TGTGCCACCAGTGCCGGGACAGGGGAGGTCTATGGCTACACCTTC. V and J are TRBV24-1 and TRBJ1-2; 10 nucleotides match TRBD1. The germline CDR1 and CDR2 sequences are KGHDR and SFDVKD. The CDR3 totals 15 residues. Germline trimming cut 5 bases from V and 4 bases from J; bases unmatched to any gene: 6.

This chain joins TRBV11-2 and TRBJ2-1, with TRBD2 matching over 9 bases. The germline CDR1 and CDR2 sequences are SGHAT and FQNNGV. The CDR3 is 15 residues long. J was trimmed by 6 bases and V by 5 bases; bases with no gene match: 8. The CDR3 loop is CASSVIAGVSNEQFF. CDR3 DNA: TGTGCCAGCAGCGTCATAGCGGGAGTGTCCAATGAGCAGTTCTTC.

The V call is TRBV18, the J call TRBJ2-1; TRBD2 aligns across 8 bases. Per the germline V gene, CDR1 is KGHSH and CDR2 is LQKENI. Germline trimming cut 6 bases from V and 0 bases from J; bases unmatched to any gene: 16. The CDR3 sequence is 19 residues long. CDR3 region: CASSLRGGGLLSSYNEQFF. In nucleotides, the CDR3 is TGTGCCAGCTCGCTCAGGGGCGGGGGGCTTCTTAGCTCCTACAATGAGCAGTTCTTC.

The count of this clone is one. The V call is TRBV21-1, the J call TRBJ2-7; whether TRBD2, the table's D call, matches the DNA was not checked. TRBV21-1 is given as a pseudogene. This CDR3 is built from 17 residues. The CDR3 coding sequence is TGTGCCAGCAGCAAAGTAAGATCTTTGGACTGGCGTCTCGAGCAGTACTTC. Its translation is CASSKVRSLDWRLEQYF.

In its sample, this clone was seen a few times. This chain joins TRBV15 and TRBJ2-2, with no clear D. With 0 bases removed from V and 2 bases from J, the gap between germline ends came to 7 bases. The CDR3 extends over 15 amino acids. In germline, CDR1 is LNHNV, CDR2 YYDKDF (reference sequence). CDR3: CATSRDPGNTGELFF. The DNA of the CDR3 is TGTGCCACCAGCAGAGATCCCGGTAACACCGGGGAGCTGTTTTTT.

This sequence joins TRBV5-8 and TRBJ1-2; the match to TRBD1 covers 9 bases. Germline V gene data show CDR1 as SGHTS and CDR2 as YDEGEE. The J segment lost 5 bases and the V segment lost 10 bases, leaving 9 bases of the junction unmatched. The CDR3 totals 13 residues. The CDR3 region is CASGDRVGYGYTF. CDR3 bases: TGTGCCTCCGGGGACAGGGTAGGGTATGGCTACACCTTC. Full variable domain (missing parts from reference TRBV5-8 and TRBJ1-2): EAGVTQSPTHLIKTRGQQATLRCSPISGHTSVYWYQQALGLGLQFLLWYDEGEERNRGNFPPRFSGRQFPNYSSELNVNALELEDSALYLCASGDRVGYGYTFGSGTRLTVV.

The CDR3 loop reads CASSVVTAGYGYTF. The CDR3 DNA follows: TGTGCCAGCAGCGTAGTGACAGCAGGCTATGGCTACACCTTC. The chain has TRBV9 and TRBJ1-2; D is possibly TRBD1 (5 bases). Trimming cost V 0 bases and J 4 bases, with 10 bases left between them. CDR3 length equals 14 residues. Germline CDR1 and CDR2: SGDLS and YYNGEE.

The gene calls are TRBV6-6 and TRBJ2-7; TRBD1 is a possible D gene (7 bases). V lost 10 bases, J lost 1 base, and 17 bases lay in between. Germline CDR1 and CDR2: MNHNY and SVGAGI (reference sequence). This CDR3 region has 14 residues. CDR3 in amino acids: CATEAGQRSYEQYF. For the CDR3, the DNA is TGTGCCACCGAGGCGGGACAGAGGTCCTACGAGCAGTACTTC.

The genes are TRBV5-6 and TRBJ2-3; the D is unclear. Trimming removed 1 base from V and 3 bases from J, with 9 bases in between. CDR1 SGHDT and CDR2 YYEEEE come from the germline V gene. The CDR3 contains 14 residues. The CDR3, as DNA: TGTGCCAGCAGCTTGTCCCAGGTTACAGATACGCAGTATTTT. Residues: CASSLSQVTDTQYF. The full variable domain, with the rest looked up from reference TRBV5-6 and TRBJ2-3, is DAGVTQSPTHLIKTRGQQVTLRCSPKSGHDTVSWYQQALGQGPQFIFQYYEEEERQRGNFPDRFSGHQFPNYSSELNVNALLLGDSALYLCASSLSQVTDTQYFGPGTRLTVL.

The chain uses TRBV7-9 and TRBJ2-3, with 7 bases aligning to TRBD2. The CDR3 extends over 18 amino acids. In germline, CDR1 is SEHNR, CDR2 FQNEAQ (reference sequence). J lost 1 base, V lost 2 bases, and 12 bases had no gene match. This CDR3 reads CASSLFYLVAGRTDTQYF. CDR3 DNA: TGTGCCAGCAGCTTATTCTATTTGGTAGCGGGCCGCACAGATACGCAGTATTTT.

The chain uses TRBV25-1 and TRBJ2-3; 7 bases align to TRBD2. CDR1 MGHDK and CDR2 SYGVNS come from the germline V gene. Germline trimming cut 6 bases from V and 0 bases from J; bases unmatched to any gene: 9. The CDR3 totals 16 residues. The chain's CDR3 is CASRYSGPQSTDTQYF. The CDR3 bases are TGTGCCAGCAGGTATAGCGGGCCACAGAGCACAGATACGCAGTATTTT. Looking up the rest from reference TRBV25-1 and TRBJ2-3 gives the full variable domain: EADIYQTPRYLVIGTGKKITLECSQTMGHDKMYWYQQDPGMELHLIHYSYGVNSTEKGDLSSESTVSRIRTEHFPLTLESARPSHTSQYLCASRYSGPQSTDTQYFGPGTRLTVL.

This clone was detected once. Other DNA sequences within the sample encode an identical CDR3. The chain couples TRBV6-5 to TRBJ1-6; D might be TRBD1 (6 bases). Per the germline V gene, CDR1 is MNHEY and CDR2 is SVGAGI. The ends were cut back, 6 bases at V and 4 bases at J, with 10 bases in the middle. The CDR3 extends over 14 amino acids. CDR3 in amino acids: CASRRQGYNSPLHF. CDR3 bases: TGTGCCAGCAGGCGCCAGGGGTATAATTCACCCCTCCACTTT.

The rearrangement links TRBV7-9 to TRBJ2-2, with D perhaps matching TRBD1 (5 bases). The CDR3 totals 15 residues. The V end lost 4 bases, the J end lost 6 bases, and 15 bases lay between the germline ends. Germline V gives CDR1 SEHNR, CDR2 FQNEAQ (reference sequence). In nucleotides, the CDR3 is TGTGCCAGCAGCTCCCCCGAGGCAGGGCCCGGGGAGCTGTTTTTT. Translation: CASSSPEAGPGELFF.

The chain couples TRBV9 to TRBJ1-2, with 7 bases that match TRBD1. Germline V gene lookup returns CDR1 SGDLS and CDR2 YYNGEE. The length of the CDR3 is 16 residues. The junction had 13 bases not matched to a gene; V was cut back by 4 bases and J by 4 bases. The CDR3 protein is CASSSDPTGSPYGYTF. In DNA form, the CDR3 reads TGTGCCAGCAGCTCCGATCCGACAGGGTCTCCCTATGGCTACACCTTC.

The chain recombines TRBV27 with TRBJ2-2; the D gene is possibly TRBD2 (5 bases). The CDR3 loop spans 14 amino acids. With 7 bases removed from V and 5 bases from J, the gap between germline ends came to 14 bases. CDR1 is MNHEY, CDR2 SMNVEV, per germline (reference sequence). CDR3 residues: CASNPRGRTGELFF. The CDR3 nucleotides are TGTGCCAGCAACCCCCGGGGAAGGACCGGGGAGCTGTTTTTT.

The chain carries TRBV5-1 and TRBJ1-4; D is undetermined. The CDR3 covers 14 residues. The germline gives CDR1 SGHRS, CDR2 YFSETQ. V lost 6 bases, J lost 8 bases, and 17 bases lay in between. CDR3 protein: CASTKSGGKEKLFF. The CDR3, as DNA: TGCGCCAGCACGAAAAGCGGTGGGAAGGAAAAACTGTTTTTT.

This clone came up a few times. The chain has TRBV5-4 and TRBJ1-2, with a weak D call TRBD1 (5 bases). The length of the CDR3 is 14 residues. Germline CDR1 SGHNT, CDR2 YYREEE (reference sequence). Between the trimmed V and J ends, which lost 4 bases and 4 bases, there was a span of 14 bases. CDR3: CASSLELGGYGYTF. The CDR3 DNA reads as TGTGCCAGCAGCCTGGAACTGGGGGGCTATGGCTACACCTTC.